A selection of T cell receptor beta chains follows, all from one sample in a study of beta chain features in type 1 diabetes. Profiled with immunoSEQ multiplex PCR; TCRdb holds only in-frame clones, not every one. This repertoire shows 150,000 to 200,000 clones, approximately 8.4% found once; its top ten account for 2.3%. Sequencing was done on a sample of central memory CD4+ T cells from blood. Receptors originate from a woman younger than 35 in good health. Each CDR3 is given with its conserved first and last residue. A D gene is named only where the DNA matches it firmly. Size values are once, few and many counts, or a class for expanded clones, and some rows have none.

clone size,V gene,J gene,D gene,CDR3 DNA,CDR3 protein
many,TRBV11-2,TRBJ2-7,NA,TGTGCCAGCAGCTTACAGGGTTACGAGCAGTACTTC,CASSLQGYEQYF
NA,TRBV10-3,TRBJ2-5,NA,TGTGCCATCAGAAACAGGGAAGAGACCCAGTACTTC,CAIRNREETQYF
few,TRBV4-3,TRBJ1-1,TRBD1,TGCGCCAGCAGCCAAATGTCAGGGGGGAACACTGAAGCTTTCTTT,CASSQMSGGNTEAFF
NA,TRBV25-1,TRBJ2-5,NA,TGTGCCAGCAGGGGGGCGGAGGGGGCGGAGGAAGAGACCCAGTACTTC,CASRGAEGAEEETQYF
few,TRBV11-1,TRBJ2-3,NA,TGTGCCAGCAGCTTATACCCCTCTGCCGGCCCCCGGGCAGATACGCAGTATTTT,CASSLYPSAGPRADTQYF
few,TRBV9,TRBJ1-2,TRBD1,TGTGCCAGCAGCTTAGTCAAAGGACAGGGGACCTATGGCTACACCTTC,CASSLVKGQGTYGYTF
few,TRBV10-3,TRBJ1-6,TRBD1,TGTGCCTCCCGACAGGGAACGAATTCACCCCTCCACTTT,CASRQGTNSPLHF
few,TRBV30,TRBJ2-1,NA,TGTGCCTGTAGCGGTTACAATGAGCAGTTCTTC,CACSGYNEQFF
NA,TRBV5-1,TRBJ1-5,TRBD1,TGCGCCAGCAGCGAACAGGGGGAGGATCAGCCCCAGCATTTT,CASSEQGEDQPQHF
few,TRBV4-1,TRBJ2-3,TRBD2,TGCGCCAGCAGCAAATCAAGCGGGGGGGCAGCAGATACGCAGTATTTT,CASSKSSGGAADTQYF
few,TRBV27,TRBJ2-3,TRBD1,TGTGCCAGCAGTCCGAGGACAGGGGGCGCCGAAGATACGCAGTATTTT,CASSPRTGGAEDTQYF
NA,TRBV9,TRBJ2-1,NA,TGTGCCAGCAGCGTAGAACACGTCCCGGGTGAGCAGTTCTTC,CASSVEHVPGEQFF
NA,TRBV5-4,TRBJ1-4,NA,TGTGCCAGCAGCTTGGGGACATTGGGAAATGAAAAACTGTTTTTT,CASSLGTLGNEKLFF
NA,TRBV5-5,TRBJ2-1,NA,TGTGCCAGCAGCTTGTTCGGGGGAGGCAATGAGCAGTTCTTC,CASSLFGGGNEQFF
NA,TRBV19,TRBJ1-2,TRBD1,TGTGCCAGTAGCCCGGGACAGGGCGGTAGAGGCTACACCTTC,CASSPGQGGRGYTF
few,TRBV28,TRBJ1-5,NA,TGTGCCAGCACCATCGGTGGGGCCATGGGCAATCAGCCCCAGCATTTT,CASTIGGAMGNQPQHF
few,TRBV9,TRBJ1-4,NA,TGTGCCAGCAGCGTCGACAGTAATGAAAAACTGTTTTTT,CASSVDSNEKLFF
NA,TRBV7-9,TRBJ2-5,TRBD1,TGTGCCAGCACCCCAGACAGGGCCCGGAGGGAGACCCAGTACTTC,CASTPDRARRETQYF
NA,TRBV4-2,TRBJ2-7,NA,TGTGCCAGCAGCCTAAGCTTTCGAGCGGATTACGAGCAGTACTTC,CASSLSFRADYEQYF
few,TRBV10-3,TRBJ1-1,NA,TGTGCCACCAAGGGGAGGGAAGACGACACTGAAGCTTTCTTT,CATKGREDDTEAFF
few,TRBV7-9,TRBJ2-7,TRBD1,TGTGCCAGCAGCTTGACAGGGGAGAGTTACGAGCAGTACTTC,CASSLTGESYEQYF
few,TRBV30,TRBJ1-4,NA,TGTGCCTGGAGAGGGGGAAATGAAAAACTGTTTTTT,CAWRGGNEKLFF
NA,TRBV6-6,TRBJ1-2,NA,TGTGCCAGCAGTTCTGCGGGGGATACGAGACGTGGCTACACCTTC,CASSSAGDTRRGYTF
NA,TRBV6-6,TRBJ2-1,NA,TGTGCCAGCAGTCCGGGGTCCAATGAGCAGTTCTTC,CASSPGSNEQFF
NA,TRBV19,TRBJ2-1,TRBD2,TGTGCCAGTAGTATATTCGCTAGCGGGAACTACAATGAGCAGTTCTTC,CASSIFASGNYNEQFF
NA,TRBV7-8,TRBJ2-7,TRBD1,TGTGCCAGCAGCCCCCGGACAGGCCCCTACGAGCAGTACTTC,CASSPRTGPYEQYF
NA,TRBV30,TRBJ2-7,NA,TGTGCCTGGAGTGAGTGGAGAACGGGGGAGCAGTACTTC,CAWSEWRTGEQYF
few,TRBV5-4,TRBJ2-4,NA,TGTGCCAGCAGCTTTTACGTAGCAAATGCCAAAAACATTCAGTACTTC,CASSFYVANAKNIQYF
few,TRBV15,TRBJ2-1,NA,TGTGCCACCAGCAGAGATGCGGGTTCATCCCGATCTCGGAATGAGCAGTTCTTC,CATSRDAGSSRSRNEQFF
few,TRBV5-6,TRBJ1-2,NA,TGTGCCAGCAGCCTGGACAGAACTAACTATGGCTACACCTTC,CASSLDRTNYGYTF
NA,TRBV5-6,TRBJ1-1,TRBD1,TGTGCCAGCAGCTTGCGGGACAGACTATTGAACACTGAAGCTTTCTTT,CASSLRDRLLNTEAFF
few,TRBV5-1,TRBJ2-2,NA,TGCGCCAGCAGCCTAACCAACGGGGAGCTGTTTTTT,CASSLTNGELFF
few,TRBV27,TRBJ1-1,NA,TGTGCCAGCAGTACCTACAGCGGGGGCTCTGTGAACACTGAAGCTTTCTTT,CASSTYSGGSVNTEAFF
NA,TRBV19,TRBJ2-7,NA,TGTGCCAGTAGTACCAGACAGTTCTACGAGCAGTACTTC,CASSTRQFYEQYF